This T cell receptor (beta chain) is from a study of cytomegalovirus exposure and HLA in healthy donors. The validation cohort, a group of roughly 120 subjects, included the donors and was separate from the roughly 620-subject first cohort. As concerns this clone: Its antigen remains unknown.

Germline V gene lookup returns CDR1 DFQATT and CDR2 SNEGSKA (reference sequence). V was clipped by 7 bases and J by 0 bases, with 6 bases between them. This CDR3 spans 11 amino acids. Libraries were prepared by immunoSEQ multiplex PCR; TCRdb keeps only in-frame clonotypes and omits some of them. This sample yields 200,000 to 300,000 clones, of which 80% to 95% are seen a single time; 3% to 3.5% belongs to the top ten. Study-wide results and caveats: Among TCR beta chains, those listed as cytomegalovirus-associated numbered about 150. The classifier, whose performance was assessed in both the original and validation cohorts, reportedly diagnosed cytomegalovirus status with high specificity and sensitivity.

Sequenced material: PBMCs. This chain uses TRBV20-1 with TRBJ1-1; D unclear. This receptor was obtained from a woman in her 30s in good health and CMV-seronegative. CDR3 DNA sequence: TGCAGTGTATCCTTGAACACTGAAGCTTTCTTT. This codes for CSVSLNTEAFF.